This section outlines one T cell receptor (beta chain) sequence together with its context. This entry belongs to a study of blood T cell repertoires in COVID-19. Study information: COVID-19 samples, acute and convalescent, were from the United States, Italy and Spain. Sample material is recorded as cDNA or gDNA derived from T cells, B-cell-depleted T cells, or PBMCs.

Original handling: Estimation of nucleated cell counts relied on the amplification of reference gene primers. Assay used: immunoSEQ multiplex PCR; TCRdb lists only in-frame clones, some missing. V and J calls and clone size come straight from that table; D and trimming were deduced from the DNA. The data show 120,000 to 150,000 clones, approximately 87% seen once. The CDR3 contains 16 residues. Germline V gives CDR1 SGHTA, CDR2 FQGNSA. The V end was cut by 1 base, the J end by 1 base, with 11 bases between. The sample comprised peripheral blood. J is TRBJ1-5 and V is TRBV7-2, with D possibly TRBD1 on 6 matching bases. This sequence was found in an older man with acute or convalescent COVID-19. The CDR3 DNA follows: TGTGCCAGCAGCTTAGGCTCTACAGGGAGCAATCAGCCCCAGCATTTT. It specifies CASSLGSTGSNQPQHF. The complete variable domain, with remaining parts taken from reference TRBV7-2 and TRBJ1-5, reads GAGVSQSPSNKVTEKGKDVELRCDPISGHTALYWYRQSLGQGLEFLIYFQGNSAPDKSGLPSDRFSAERTGGSVSTLTIQRTQQEDSAVYLCASSLGSTGSNQPQHFGDGTRLSIL.